This TCR beta chain was identified in a study of response to subunit inactivated influenza vaccine. Overall study findings and caveats: The authors suggested that every seasonal influenza vaccination recruits few new T cells.

Comment on this clonotype: Its cognate antigen is unknown.

Via MiXCR, TCRdb re-called the RT-PCR reads, giving one row per CDR3 protein. The table includes 500,000 to 600,000 distinct CDR3 sequences, 12% to 15% detected once. The CDR3 extends over 13 amino acids. Trimming pared 4 bases from V and 0 bases from J, leaving 5 bases between. CDR1 and CDR2 (germline): MNHNS, SASEGT. This TCR was sampled from a man between 45 and 60 years old who received an inactivated influenza vaccine. This specimen was PBMCs from blood, taken approximately 13 days after vaccination. This chain links TRBV6-1 with TRBJ2-3, with D unclear. The CDR3 sequence is CASSVTSTDTQYF. DNA of the CDR3: TGTGCCAGCAGTGTCACCAGCACAGATACGCAGTATTTT.